These T cell receptor beta chains were read from a single sample in a study of neurological immune-mediated disorders. TCRdb re-called the 5' RACE reads through MiXCR, storing one row per CDR3 protein. Of 15,000 to 20,000 distinct CDR3 sequences in the sample, 6% to 8.5% were seen once. Input material: CD8+ T cells from blood. The receptor source for this set is a woman aged 25 to 39 with HTLV-1-associated myelopathy (HAM/TSP). CDR3s include the opening cysteine and the closing phenylalanine or tryptophan. The D gene is left open where the match is weak. Part of the rows lack a size; the others show once, few, many or a class for expanded clones.

clone size: many
V gene: TRBV20-1
D gene: NA
J gene: TRBJ2-1
CDR3 DNA: TGCAGTGCTCGGCCCTACAGTGACGGAAACAATGAGCAGTTCTTC
CDR3 protein: CSARPYSDGNNEQFF

clone size: many
V gene: TRBV20-1
D gene: NA
J gene: TRBJ2-1
CDR3 DNA: TGCAGTGGGGTGGGAGACAATGAGCAGTTCTTC
CDR3 protein: CSGVGDNEQFF

clone size: NA
V gene: TRBV24-1
D gene: NA
J gene: TRBJ2-2
CDR3 DNA: TGTGCCACCAGTGATTTGCAGGGAGACACCGGGGAGCTGTTTTTT
CDR3 protein: CATSDLQGDTGELFF

clone size: many
V gene: TRBV5-1
D gene: NA
J gene: TRBJ2-7
CDR3 DNA: TGCGCCAGCAGCTTCGGGGACCGAAACCGACGGCTCTACGAGCAGTACTTC
CDR3 protein: CASSFGDRNRRLYEQYF

clone size: many
V gene: TRBV27
D gene: NA
J gene: TRBJ1-2
CDR3 DNA: TGTGCCAGCAGTTTATCTATAGGCGAGCGTAACTATGGCTACACCTTC
CDR3 protein: CASSLSIGERNYGYTF

clone size: many
V gene: TRBV5-1
D gene: NA
J gene: TRBJ2-7
CDR3 DNA: TGCGCCAGCAGCTTGGGGGGTGTGGCCGAAGAGCAGTACTTC
CDR3 protein: CASSLGGVAEEQYF

clone size: NA
V gene: TRBV6-6
D gene: TRBD1
J gene: TRBJ1-6
CDR3 DNA: TGTGCCAGCAGTTTACAACGGGACAGGGGAATTAATTCACCCCTCCACTTT
CDR3 protein: CASSLQRDRGINSPLHF

clone size: many
V gene: TRBV9
D gene: NA
J gene: TRBJ2-3
CDR3 DNA: TGTGCCAGCAGCGTAGGGTCGCCAGATACGCAGTATTTT
CDR3 protein: CASSVGSPDTQYF

clone size: many
V gene: TRBV5-1
D gene: NA
J gene: TRBJ2-2
CDR3 DNA: TGCGCCAGCAGCTTGAAGGGATACTGTTGCACCGGGGAGCTGTTTTTT
CDR3 protein: CASSLKGYCCTGELFF

clone size: medium-sized
V gene: TRBV24-1
D gene: TRBD2
J gene: TRBJ2-1
CDR3 DNA: TGTGCCACCAGTGCACGCGGGGGGGCCGAGTCCCACAATGAGCAGTTCTTC
CDR3 protein: CATSARGGAESHNEQFF

clone size: many
V gene: TRBV7-9
D gene: NA
J gene: TRBJ2-2
CDR3 DNA: TGTGCCAGCAGCTTCCCGGGAAGGACCGGGGAGCTGTTTTTT
CDR3 protein: CASSFPGRTGELFF

clone size: many
V gene: TRBV30
D gene: TRBD1
J gene: TRBJ1-1
CDR3 DNA: TGTGCCTGGGGACAGGGGAACACTGAAGCTTTCTTT
CDR3 protein: CAWGQGNTEAFF

clone size: many
V gene: TRBV3-1
D gene: TRBD1
J gene: TRBJ1-2
CDR3 DNA: TGTGCCAGCAGCCAGCAGACAGGGTACTATGGCTACACCTTC
CDR3 protein: CASSQQTGYYGYTF

clone size: many
V gene: TRBV7-2
D gene: TRBD2
J gene: TRBJ2-4
CDR3 DNA: TGTGCCAGCAGCCAGCCGCCGCCCGGGACTAGCGGGGTTCTGACCAAAAACATTCAGTACTTC
CDR3 protein: CASSQPPPGTSGVLTKNIQYF

clone size: many
V gene: TRBV2
D gene: TRBD1
J gene: TRBJ2-7
CDR3 DNA: TGTGCCAGCACCATAAGTAGGGGGCTCTACGAGCAGTACTTC
CDR3 protein: CASTISRGLYEQYF

clone size: many
V gene: TRBV20-1
D gene: NA
J gene: TRBJ2-7
CDR3 DNA: TGCAGTGCTAGATCAGGGATTGCGGACTACGAGCAGTACTTC
CDR3 protein: CSARSGIADYEQYF

clone size: many
V gene: TRBV12-3/TRBV12-4
D gene: TRBD2
J gene: TRBJ2-7
CDR3 DNA: TGTGCCAGCAGTCCAGCTACGGGGGGCTCCTACGAGCAGTACTTC
CDR3 protein: CASSPATGGSYEQYF

clone size: many
V gene: TRBV7-9
D gene: NA
J gene: TRBJ2-6
CDR3 DNA: TGTGCCAGCAGCGCAGGGCCACCTGGGGCCAACGTCCTGACTTTC
CDR3 protein: CASSAGPPGANVLTF

clone size: many
V gene: TRBV6-2/TRBV6-3
D gene: TRBD1
J gene: TRBJ1-4
CDR3 DNA: TGTGCCAGCAGTTACGGGGACAGGGCGAGTGAAAAACTGTTTTTT
CDR3 protein: CASSYGDRASEKLFF

clone size: many
V gene: TRBV6-6
D gene: NA
J gene: TRBJ1-2
CDR3 DNA: TGTGCCAGCAACAACCCAGGGGCAAGCGGCTACACCTTC
CDR3 protein: CASNNPGASGYTF

clone size: many
V gene: TRBV7-9
D gene: TRBD1
J gene: TRBJ2-7
CDR3 DNA: TGTGCCAGCAGCGCCCCCCCAGAGGACAGGGTTAGGTACGAGCAGTACTTC
CDR3 protein: CASSAPPEDRVRYEQYF

clone size: many
V gene: TRBV3-1
D gene: NA
J gene: TRBJ2-2
CDR3 DNA: TGTGCCACCAAACCGGGGGCCGACACCGGGGAGCTGTTTTTT
CDR3 protein: CATKPGADTGELFF

clone size: many
V gene: TRBV12-3/TRBV12-4
D gene: NA
J gene: TRBJ2-7
CDR3 DNA: TGTGCCAGCAGCCTTTCGGGACTCACAGGATACGAGCAGTACTTC
CDR3 protein: CASSLSGLTGYEQYF

clone size: many
V gene: TRBV12-3/TRBV12-4
D gene: TRBD1
J gene: TRBJ1-1
CDR3 DNA: TGTGCCAGCAGCCCTCCCGGGACAGCTGTGGGGGACACTGAAGCTTTCTTT
CDR3 protein: CASSPPGTAVGDTEAFF

clone size: many
V gene: TRBV12-3/TRBV12-4
D gene: TRBD1
J gene: TRBJ1-2
CDR3 DNA: TGTGCCAGCAGTTTAATGACAGGGGGTAACTATGGCTACACCTTC
CDR3 protein: CASSLMTGGNYGYTF

clone size: many
V gene: TRBV30
D gene: NA
J gene: TRBJ2-7
CDR3 DNA: TGTGCCTGGGGAGAGAACGAGCAGTACTTC
CDR3 protein: CAWGENEQYF

clone size: many
V gene: TRBV5-1
D gene: NA
J gene: TRBJ1-1
CDR3 DNA: TGCGCCAGCAGCTTGGGTGCCTTGAACACTGAAGCTTTCTTT
CDR3 protein: CASSLGALNTEAFF

clone size: many
V gene: TRBV29-1
D gene: NA
J gene: TRBJ2-2
CDR3 DNA: TGCAGCATCAATGCGGTAGCCGGGGAGCTGTTTTTT
CDR3 protein: CSINAVAGELFF

clone size: many
V gene: TRBV5-1
D gene: NA
J gene: TRBJ2-7
CDR3 DNA: TGCGCCAGCAGCTTCGACGAGGGGCTCGCGACCGAGCAGTACTTC
CDR3 protein: CASSFDEGLATEQYF

clone size: NA
V gene: TRBV5-1
D gene: TRBD2
J gene: TRBJ2-3
CDR3 DNA: TGCGCCAGCAGCTTGGGACCCAGCGGGGGGGCAGATACGCAGTATTTT
CDR3 protein: CASSLGPSGGADTQYF

clone size: many
V gene: TRBV7-9
D gene: NA
J gene: TRBJ2-3
CDR3 DNA: TGTGCCAGCAGCTTAGGGCCAGGGGGCACAGATACGCAGTATTTT
CDR3 protein: CASSLGPGGTDTQYF

clone size: many
V gene: TRBV7-9
D gene: NA
J gene: TRBJ1-1
CDR3 DNA: TGTGCCAGCAGCTTATATTCAGGCAGCGGAACGAACACTGAAGCTTTCTTT
CDR3 protein: CASSLYSGSGTNTEAFF

clone size: many
V gene: TRBV5-1
D gene: NA
J gene: TRBJ2-4
CDR3 DNA: TGCGCCAGCAGCCGATCTCCGGCAGGGGCCAAAAACATTCAGTACTTC
CDR3 protein: CASSRSPAGAKNIQYF

clone size: many
V gene: TRBV5-1
D gene: NA
J gene: TRBJ2-1
CDR3 DNA: TGCGCCAGCAGCTTGGCCCCACACTTTAGTTATAGGGGACACAATGAGCAGTTCTTC
CDR3 protein: CASSLAPHFSYRGHNEQFF

clone size: many
V gene: TRBV7-2
D gene: TRBD2
J gene: TRBJ2-1
CDR3 DNA: TGTGCCAGCAGCTTAGTTTGGGGGGAGGCTAGCGGGGGGTTAACCTACAATGAGCAGTTCTTC
CDR3 protein: CASSLVWGEASGGLTYNEQFF

clone size: many
V gene: TRBV7-9
D gene: TRBD2
J gene: TRBJ2-7
CDR3 DNA: TGTGCCAGCAGCTCCCCTGAGCGGGGGGGCTTCCTCTACGAGCAGTACTTC
CDR3 protein: CASSSPERGGFLYEQYF

clone size: many
V gene: TRBV6-5
D gene: NA
J gene: TRBJ2-3
CDR3 DNA: TGTGCCAGCTCTTTGCGCGATACGCAGTATTTT
CDR3 protein: CASSLRDTQYF

clone size: many
V gene: TRBV7-9
D gene: TRBD1
J gene: TRBJ2-7
CDR3 DNA: TGTGCCAGCAGCTTTACAGGGGCGGACGAGCAGTACTTC
CDR3 protein: CASSFTGADEQYF

clone size: many
V gene: TRBV3-1
D gene: TRBD2
J gene: TRBJ2-1
CDR3 DNA: TGTGCCAGCAGCCAAGCCGGGACTAGCGGGGTGGAAGAGCAGTTCTTC
CDR3 protein: CASSQAGTSGVEEQFF

clone size: many
V gene: TRBV5-5
D gene: NA
J gene: TRBJ2-7
CDR3 DNA: TGTGCCAGCAGCTTGAATGTAGGGGGTTCCTACGAGCAGTACTTC
CDR3 protein: CASSLNVGGSYEQYF

clone size: many
V gene: TRBV10-3
D gene: TRBD1
J gene: TRBJ2-7
CDR3 DNA: TGTGCCATCAGTGGCAACAGGGGCCCATCAGACTCCGAGCAGTACTTC
CDR3 protein: CAISGNRGPSDSEQYF

clone size: many
V gene: TRBV6-5
D gene: NA
J gene: TRBJ2-7
CDR3 DNA: TGTGCCAGCAGTCCGGGGTTTTACGAGCAGTACTTC
CDR3 protein: CASSPGFYEQYF

clone size: many
V gene: TRBV29-1
D gene: TRBD2
J gene: TRBJ2-7
CDR3 DNA: TGCAGCGTAGTGGGACTAGCGGGGTCTCGAGAGCAGTACTTC
CDR3 protein: CSVVGLAGSREQYF

clone size: many
V gene: TRBV29-1
D gene: TRBD1
J gene: TRBJ2-7
CDR3 DNA: TGCAGCGTTGGGGACAGCTCCTACGAGCAGTACTTC
CDR3 protein: CSVGDSSYEQYF

clone size: NA
V gene: TRBV7-3
D gene: NA
J gene: TRBJ2-3
CDR3 DNA: TGTGCCAGCAGCTTAGGGGGGGCCGCAGATACGCAGTATTTT
CDR3 protein: CASSLGGAADTQYF